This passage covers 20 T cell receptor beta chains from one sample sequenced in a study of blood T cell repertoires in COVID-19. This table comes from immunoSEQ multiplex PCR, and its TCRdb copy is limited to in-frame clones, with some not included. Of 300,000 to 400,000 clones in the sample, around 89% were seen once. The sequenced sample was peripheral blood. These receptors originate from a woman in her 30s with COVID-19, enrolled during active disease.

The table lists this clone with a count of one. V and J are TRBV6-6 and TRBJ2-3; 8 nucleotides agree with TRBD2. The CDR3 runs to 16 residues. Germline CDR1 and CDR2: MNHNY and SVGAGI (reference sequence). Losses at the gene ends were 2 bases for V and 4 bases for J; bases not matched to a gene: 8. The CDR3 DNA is TGTGCCAGCAGTTACGGGGCGGGGGGACCGGCAGATACGCAGTATTTT. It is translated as CASSYGAGGPADTQYF.

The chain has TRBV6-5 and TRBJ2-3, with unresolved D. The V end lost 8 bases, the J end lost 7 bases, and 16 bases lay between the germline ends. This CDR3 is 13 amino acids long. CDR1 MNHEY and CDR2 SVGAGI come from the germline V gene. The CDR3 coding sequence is TGTGCCAGCTCACCTACCCCCGGGTATACGCAGTATTTT. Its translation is CASSPTPGYTQYF.

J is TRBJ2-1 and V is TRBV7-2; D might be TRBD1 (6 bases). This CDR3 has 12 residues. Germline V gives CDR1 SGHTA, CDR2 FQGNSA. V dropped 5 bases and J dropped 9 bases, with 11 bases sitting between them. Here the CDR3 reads CASSTRGGEQFF. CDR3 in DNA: TGTGCCAGCAGCACGCGAGGGGGTGAGCAGTTCTTC.

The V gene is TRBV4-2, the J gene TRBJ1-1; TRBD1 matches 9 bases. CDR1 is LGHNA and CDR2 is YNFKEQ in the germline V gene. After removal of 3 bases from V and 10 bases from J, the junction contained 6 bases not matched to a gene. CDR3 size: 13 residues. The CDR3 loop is CASSQTPGQGAFF. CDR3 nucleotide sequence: TGTGCCAGCAGCCAGACGCCGGGACAGGGAGCTTTCTTT.

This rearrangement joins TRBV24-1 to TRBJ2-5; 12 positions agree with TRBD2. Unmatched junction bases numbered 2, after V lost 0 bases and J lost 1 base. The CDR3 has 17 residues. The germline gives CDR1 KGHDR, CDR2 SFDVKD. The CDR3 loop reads CATSDLGTSGFQETQYF. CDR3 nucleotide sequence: TGTGCCACCAGTGATTTGGGGACTAGCGGGTTCCAAGAGACCCAGTACTTC.

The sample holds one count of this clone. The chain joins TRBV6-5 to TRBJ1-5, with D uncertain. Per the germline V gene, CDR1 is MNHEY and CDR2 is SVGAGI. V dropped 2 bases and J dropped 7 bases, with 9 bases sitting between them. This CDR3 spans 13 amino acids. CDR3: CASSYNGNQPQHF. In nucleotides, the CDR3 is TGTGCCAGCAGTTACAACGGGAACCAGCCCCAGCATTTT.

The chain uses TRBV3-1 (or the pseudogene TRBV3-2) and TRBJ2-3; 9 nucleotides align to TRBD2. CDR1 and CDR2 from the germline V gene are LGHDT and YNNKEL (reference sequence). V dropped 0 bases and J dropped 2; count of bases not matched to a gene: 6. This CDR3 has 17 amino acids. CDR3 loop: CASSQDPAGGFTDTQYF. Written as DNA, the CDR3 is TGTGCCAGCAGCCAAGATCCAGCGGGAGGTTTCACAGATACGCAGTATTTT.

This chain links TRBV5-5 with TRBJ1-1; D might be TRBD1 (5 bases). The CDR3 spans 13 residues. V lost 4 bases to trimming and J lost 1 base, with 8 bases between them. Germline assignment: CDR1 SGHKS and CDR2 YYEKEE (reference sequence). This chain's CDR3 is CASSRGGNTEAFF. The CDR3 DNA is TGTGCCAGCAGCAGGGGAGGGAACACTGAAGCTTTCTTT. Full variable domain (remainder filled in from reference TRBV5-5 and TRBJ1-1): DAGVTQSPTHLIKTRGQQVTLRCSPISGHKSVSWYQQVLGQGPQFIFQYYEKEERGRGNFPDRFSARQFPNYSSELNVNALLLGDSALYLCASSRGGNTEAFFGQGTRLTVV.

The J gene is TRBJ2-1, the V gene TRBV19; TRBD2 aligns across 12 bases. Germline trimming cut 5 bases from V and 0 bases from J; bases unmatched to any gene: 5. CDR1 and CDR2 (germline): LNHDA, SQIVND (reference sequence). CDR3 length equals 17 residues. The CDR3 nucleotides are TGTGCCAGTAGTGCCCCGACTAGCGGGAGCTCCTACAATGAGCAGTTCTTC. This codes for CASSAPTSGSSYNEQFF.

The CDR3 DNA follows: TGTGCCAGCAGCTTAGCTGACTGGTCCTCCTACAATGAGCAGTTCTTC. The encoded protein is CASSLADWSSYNEQFF. The chain has TRBV7-9 and TRBJ2-1; D not certain. The CDR3 is 16 amino acids. Germline V CDR1 and CDR2: SEHNR, FQNEAQ (reference sequence). V dropped 0 bases and J dropped 0 bases, with 9 bases sitting between them.

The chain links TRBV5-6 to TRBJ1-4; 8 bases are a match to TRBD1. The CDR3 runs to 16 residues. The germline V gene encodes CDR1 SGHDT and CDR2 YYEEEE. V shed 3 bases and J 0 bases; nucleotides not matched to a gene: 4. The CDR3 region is CASSYGQGATNEKLFF. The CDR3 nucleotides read TGTGCCAGCAGCTACGGACAGGGCGCAACTAATGAAAAACTGTTTTTT.

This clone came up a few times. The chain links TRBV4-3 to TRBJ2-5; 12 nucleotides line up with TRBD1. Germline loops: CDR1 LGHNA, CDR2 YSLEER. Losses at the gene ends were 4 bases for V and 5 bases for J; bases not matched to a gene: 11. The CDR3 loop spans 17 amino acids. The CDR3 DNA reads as TGCGCCAGCAGCCCCCGTGGGGGACAGGGGGCATGGGAGACCCAGTACTTC. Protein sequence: CASSPRGGQGAWETQYF.

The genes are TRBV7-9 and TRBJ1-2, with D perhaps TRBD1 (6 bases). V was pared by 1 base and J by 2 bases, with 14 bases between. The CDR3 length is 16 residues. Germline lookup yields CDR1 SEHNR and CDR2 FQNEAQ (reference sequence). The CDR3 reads CASSLGTASTNYGYTF. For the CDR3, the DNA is TGTGCCAGCAGCTTAGGGACAGCTTCCACAAACTATGGCTACACCTTC. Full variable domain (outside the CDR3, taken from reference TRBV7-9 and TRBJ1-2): DTGVSQNPRHKITKRGQNVTFRCDPISEHNRLYWYRQTLGQGPEFLTYFQNEAQLEKSRLLSDRFSAERPKGSFSTLEIQRTEQGDSAMYLCASSLGTASTNYGYTFGSGTRLTVV.

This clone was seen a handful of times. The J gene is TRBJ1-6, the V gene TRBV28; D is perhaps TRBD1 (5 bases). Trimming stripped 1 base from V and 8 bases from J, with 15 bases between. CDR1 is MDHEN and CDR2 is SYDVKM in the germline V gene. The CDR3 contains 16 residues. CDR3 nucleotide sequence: TGTGCCAGCAGTTTATTGACAGAGCTATATTATTCACCCCTCCACTTT. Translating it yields CASSLLTELYYSPLHF.

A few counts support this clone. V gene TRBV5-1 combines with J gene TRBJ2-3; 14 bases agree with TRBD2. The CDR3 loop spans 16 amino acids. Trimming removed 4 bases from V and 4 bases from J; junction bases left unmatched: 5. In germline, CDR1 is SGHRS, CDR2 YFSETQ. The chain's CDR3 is CASSTGLAGGPDTQYF. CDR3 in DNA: TGCGCCAGCAGCACCGGACTAGCGGGAGGCCCAGATACGCAGTATTTT.

The CDR3 sequence is CASSLRLAGDSSYNEQFF. The CDR3 region has the DNA TGTGCCAGCAGCTTAAGACTAGCGGGCGACAGCTCCTACAATGAGCAGTTCTTC. V usage is TRBV11-3 and J usage is TRBJ2-1; 10 nucleotides line up with TRBD2. The CDR3 is 18 amino acids. Germline CDR1 is SGHNT and CDR2 is YENEEA. Trimming cost V 2 bases and J 0 bases; bases outside gene matches: 7.

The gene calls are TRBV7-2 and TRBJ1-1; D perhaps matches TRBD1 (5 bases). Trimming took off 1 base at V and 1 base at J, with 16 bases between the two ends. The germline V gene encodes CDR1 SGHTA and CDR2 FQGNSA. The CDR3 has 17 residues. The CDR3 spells CASSLELNSGANTEAFF. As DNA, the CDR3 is TGTGCCAGCAGCTTAGAACTCAACAGCGGGGCGAACACTGAAGCTTTCTTT.

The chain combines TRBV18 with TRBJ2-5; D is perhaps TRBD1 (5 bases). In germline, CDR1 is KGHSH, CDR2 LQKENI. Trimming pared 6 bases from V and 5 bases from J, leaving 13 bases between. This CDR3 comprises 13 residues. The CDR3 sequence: CASSKGRRETQYF. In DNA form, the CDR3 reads TGTGCCAGCTCGAAGGGGCGGCGGGAGACCCAGTACTTC.

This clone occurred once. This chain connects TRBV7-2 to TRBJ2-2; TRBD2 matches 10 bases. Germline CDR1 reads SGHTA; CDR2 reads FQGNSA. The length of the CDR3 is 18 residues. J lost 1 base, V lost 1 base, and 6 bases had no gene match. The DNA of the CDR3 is TGTGCCAGCAGCTTAGTCGTCTTAGCGGGAGGGAACACCGGGGAGCTGTTTTTT. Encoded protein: CASSLVVLAGGNTGELFF.

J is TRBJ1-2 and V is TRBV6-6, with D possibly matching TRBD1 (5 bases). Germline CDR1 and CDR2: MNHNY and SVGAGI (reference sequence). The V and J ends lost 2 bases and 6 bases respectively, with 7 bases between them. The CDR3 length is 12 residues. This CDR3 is CASSYIQDGYTF. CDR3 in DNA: TGTGCCAGCAGTTACATACAGGATGGCTACACCTTC.